This entry lists 31 T cell receptor beta chains sequenced from one sample in a study of blood T cell repertoires in COVID-19. Sequenced by immunoSEQ multiplex PCR; TCRdb stores in-frame clones only, minus some. This table has tens of thousands of clones, roughly three quarters appearing once. The sequenced sample was peripheral blood. The receptors derive from a human donor in a cohort sampled during active COVID-19.

This clone was detected only a few times. The V call is TRBV20-1, the J call TRBJ2-1; 9 positions match TRBD2. Per the germline V gene, CDR1 is DFQATT and CDR2 is SNEGSKA (reference sequence). The CDR3 consists of 13 residues. J gave up 12 bases and V 3 bases, and 9 bases lay outside the gene matches. The CDR3 bases are TGCAGTGCTAGTGTTAGCGGGGGTCTCGGGCAGTTCTTC. Its protein product is CSASVSGGLGQFF.

This clone was observed a few times. Other DNA variants within this sample encode the same CDR3. This chain joins TRBV6-2 or TRBV6-3 and TRBJ2-7; tentatively, D is TRBD2 (7 bases). The CDR3 runs to 14 residues. CDR1 and CDR2 (germline): MNHEY, SVGEGT. Trimming took off 7 bases at V and 1 base at J, with 14 bases between the two ends. Here the CDR3 reads CASTPRGGSYEQYF. CDR3 bases: TGTGCCAGCACCCCTAGGGGGGGGTCCTACGAGCAGTACTTC.

The chain joins TRBV6-5 to TRBJ1-5, with 7 positions matching TRBD1. The trim removed 0 bases at V and 7 bases at J, leaving 3 bases unmatched. The CDR3 length is 14 residues. Germline values: CDR1 MNHEY, CDR2 SVGAGI. CDR3 bases: TGTGCCAGCAGTTACTCGACAGGGAGGCAGCCCCAGCATTTT. This translates into CASSYSTGRQPQHF.

The CDR3 DNA reads as TGCGCCAGCAGCCAAGTTGGGGGAGGGCCGAATGAGCAGTTCTTC. Protein sequence: CASSQVGGGPNEQFF. V and J are TRBV4-1 and TRBJ2-1; 7 bases fit TRBD2. V lost 1 base, J lost 7 bases, and 7 bases stayed unmatched. There are 15 residues in the CDR3. CDR1 and CDR2 from the germline V gene are MGHRA and YSYEKL.

V usage is TRBV7-6 and J usage is TRBJ2-1; 8 bases line up with TRBD1. This CDR3 spans 14 amino acids. Germline loops: CDR1 SGHVS, CDR2 FNYEAQ. V shed 4 bases and J 9 bases; nucleotides not matched to a gene: 8. Written as DNA, the CDR3 is TGTGCCAGCAGCTCTGGACAGGGCAGGGGTGAGCAGTTCTTC. Its translation: CASSSGQGRGEQFF.

The rearrangement uses TRBV10-3 and TRBJ2-7, with a tentative D call TRBD2 (6 bases). This CDR3 region has 15 residues. Germline values: CDR1 ENHRY, CDR2 SYGVKD. V lost 10 bases, J lost 4 bases, and 23 bases lay in between. DNA for the CDR3: TGTGCCACCCAGGTAACCGGGACTGGGCCTTACGAGCAGTACTTC. Translated: CATQVTGTGPYEQYF.

A few counts support this clone. The chain has TRBV20-1 and TRBJ1-2; D ambiguous. This CDR3 spans 11 amino acids. V was shortened by 1 base and J by 4 bases, with 4 bases between the two germline ends. Germline V gene data show CDR1 as DFQATT and CDR2 as SNEGSKA (reference sequence). The CDR3: CSARGLYGYTF. The CDR3 nucleotides read TGCAGTGCTAGAGGGCTCTATGGCTACACCTTC.

The chain employs TRBV4-3 and TRBJ1-2, with D possibly matching TRBD1 (5 bases). The CDR3 is 15 amino acids. Germline CDR1 reads LGHNA; CDR2 reads YSLEER. V was pared by 0 bases and J by 2 bases, with 10 bases between. The CDR3 nucleotides read TGCGCCAGCAGCCAAGATTCGGGGGACAACTATGGCTACACCTTC. Its translation: CASSQDSGDNYGYTF.

The chain combines TRBV15 with TRBJ2-7; 8 bases fit TRBD1. Unmatched junction bases numbered 8, after V lost 6 bases and J lost 4 bases. The V gene's germline CDR1 is LNHNV and CDR2 YYDKDF (reference sequence). The CDR3 contains 14 residues. The CDR3 DNA reads TGTGCCACCAGGCTCCGGACAGGGAGTTACGAGCAGTACTTC. Its translation: CATRLRTGSYEQYF.

The rearrangement uses TRBV7-9 and TRBJ2-4; 10 nucleotides match TRBD2. Germline CDR1 SEHNR, CDR2 FQNEAQ (reference sequence). This CDR3 is 16 amino acids long. V lost 1 base, J lost 0 bases, and 0 bases stayed unmatched. CDR3: CASSLVAGGAKNIQYF. The CDR3, as DNA: TGTGCCAGCAGCTTAGTAGCGGGAGGAGCCAAAAACATTCAGTACTTC.

This sequence joins TRBV7-9 and TRBJ2-5; weak D call: TRBD2 (5 bases). Trimming pared 5 bases from V and 4 bases from J, leaving 20 bases between. Germline CDR1 SEHNR, CDR2 FQNEAQ (reference sequence). This CDR3 is 16 amino acids long. The CDR3 spells CASSPDPGSGVETQYF. The CDR3 DNA follows: TGTGCCAGCAGCCCAGATCCGGGGTCAGGTGTAGAGACCCAGTACTTC.

The CDR3 spells CASSTGSSGNTIYF. The CDR3 DNA reads as TGCGCCAGCAGTACGGGAAGCTCTGGAAACACCATATATTTT. The gene calls are TRBV5-1 and TRBJ1-3; D is unclear. Trimming cost V 5 bases and J 0 bases, with 9 bases left between them. The V gene's germline CDR1 is SGHRS and CDR2 YFSETQ. There are 14 residues in the CDR3.

The CDR3 nucleotides read TGTGCCAGCAGCGTAGGGGGCAGCTATAGCAATCAGCCCCAGCATTTT. This translates into CASSVGGSYSNQPQHF. The chain is built from TRBV9 and TRBJ1-5; a possible D gene is TRBD1 (5 bases). The CDR3 runs to 16 residues. The V end lost 0 bases, the J end lost 0 bases, and 10 bases lay between the germline ends. From germline, CDR1 is SGDLS and CDR2 YYNGEE.

The rearrangement uses TRBV7-9 and TRBJ1-1; D unclear. The germline V gene has CDR1 SEHNR and CDR2 FQNEAQ (reference sequence). With 2 bases removed from V and 0 bases from J, the gap between germline ends came to 13 bases. The CDR3 is 16 amino acids. The CDR3 region is CASSLTFGGMNTEAFF. The CDR3 DNA is TGTGCCAGCAGCTTAACGTTCGGCGGGATGAACACTGAAGCTTTCTTT.

The rearrangement uses TRBV28 and TRBJ2-7; the D gene is possibly TRBD1 (5 bases). Trimming stripped 2 bases from V and 2 bases from J, with 10 bases between. The germline gives CDR1 MDHEN, CDR2 SYDVKM. This CDR3 is 14 amino acids long. CDR3 sequence (DNA): TGTGCCAGCAGTTTAGGTCAGGGTACCTACGAGCAGTACTTC. It yields the protein CASSLGQGTYEQYF.

The chain employs TRBV2 and TRBJ1-1; no clear D. Germline CDR1 and CDR2: SNHLY and FYNNEI. The CDR3 spans 13 residues. Trimming cost V 7 bases and J 8 bases, with 17 bases left between them. The CDR3 spells CASTEFTRTEAFF. The CDR3 nucleotides read TGTGCCAGCACCGAGTTTACTAGAACAGAAGCTTTCTTT. Drawing the rest from reference TRBV2 and TRBJ1-1, the complete variable domain is EPEVTQTPSHQVTQMGQEVILRCVPISNHLYFYWYRQILGQKVEFLVSFYNNEISEKSEIFDDQFSVERPDGSNFTLKIRSTKLEDSAMYFCASTEFTRTEAFFGQGTRLTVV.

This clone showed up just a few times. The rearrangement links TRBV19 to TRBJ2-2, with D hard to call. The CDR3 covers 16 residues. Germline-derived CDR1 and CDR2 are LNHDA and SQIVND (reference sequence). Between the trimmed V and J ends, which lost 6 bases and 0 bases, there was a span of 14 bases. CDR3 nucleotides: TGTGCCAGTAGGGAACGGGTAAAGACGAACACCGGGGAGCTGTTTTTT. Translation gives CASRERVKTNTGELFF.

V is TRBV11-3 and J is TRBJ1-1; TRBD1 matches at 9 bases. Germline V gives CDR1 SGHNT, CDR2 YENEEA. V trimming: 5 bases; J trimming: 1 base; junction bases outside the gene matches: 8. This CDR3 is 16 amino acids long. The CDR3: CASSPQTGGGNTEAFF. The DNA for the CDR3 is TGTGCCAGCAGCCCGCAGACAGGGGGGGGGAACACTGAAGCTTTCTTT.

The genes are TRBV25-1 and TRBJ2-7; 12 positions agree with TRBD2. V lost 4 bases and J lost 5; bases outside the gene matches: 9. Germline lookup yields CDR1 MGHDK and CDR2 SYGVNS. The CDR3 has 16 residues. CDR3 DNA sequence: TGTGCCAGCAGTGCCACCCCTAGCGGGAGGGCCCACGAGCAGTACTTC. Protein sequence: CASSATPSGRAHEQYF.

The CDR3 loop reads CASSMGREGYNEQFF. The CDR3 DNA follows: TGTGCCAGTAGTATGGGCAGGGAAGGCTACAATGAGCAGTTCTTC. The genes are TRBV19 and TRBJ2-1; perhaps TRBD1 as D (5 bases). Germline V gene lookup returns CDR1 LNHDA and CDR2 SQIVND (reference sequence). The CDR3 runs 15 residues. V shed 3 bases and J shed 3 bases, with 12 bases lying between them.

The V call is TRBV7-9, the J call TRBJ2-3; 11 nucleotides match TRBD2. V lost 4 bases to trimming and J lost 1 base; unmatched junction nucleotides: 4. The germline CDR1 and CDR2 sequences are SEHNR and FQNEAQ (reference sequence). This CDR3 has 16 amino acids. For the CDR3, the DNA is TGTGCCAGCAGCTCCGTAGCGGGAGGGGGCACAGATACGCAGTATTTT. Its translation: CASSSVAGGGTDTQYF.

This clone showed up just once. The chain employs TRBV11-2 and TRBJ2-5, with 7 bases matching TRBD2. Germline CDR1 is SGHAT and CDR2 is FQNNGV. The CDR3 spans 14 residues. J was trimmed by 4 bases and V by 1 base; bases with no gene match: 3. The CDR3 coding sequence is TGTGCCAGCAGCTTAGCTGGGGGGGGAGAGACCCAGTACTTC. It encodes CASSLAGGGETQYF.

V gene TRBV5-1 combines with J gene TRBJ1-1; TRBD1 is a possible D gene (5 bases). CDR3 length equals 14 residues. Germline assignment: CDR1 SGHRS and CDR2 YFSETQ. V shed 5 bases and J shed 1 base, with 12 bases lying between them. This CDR3 is CASRPQGSNTEAFF. The CDR3 DNA reads TGCGCCAGCAGACCCCAGGGCTCGAACACTGAAGCTTTCTTT.

The chain links TRBV24-1 to TRBJ1-5, with D maybe TRBD1 (5 bases). Looked up from germline, CDR1 is KGHDR and CDR2 is SFDVKD. The CDR3 extends over 14 amino acids. V lost 4 bases and J lost 3, with 9 bases in between. CDR3: CATSDQGDNQPQHF. For the CDR3, the DNA is TGTGCCACCAGTGACCAGGGCGACAATCAGCCCCAGCATTTT.

The chain combines TRBV7-8 with TRBJ1-3, with D possibly being TRBD1 (5 bases). CDR1 SGHVS and CDR2 FQNEAQ come from the germline V gene. The V end lost 1 base, the J end lost 5 bases, and 15 bases lay between the germline ends. The CDR3 has 16 residues. CDR3 nucleotide sequence: TGTGCCAGCAGCTTAGGGCCCAGGGCAAGCAGAAACACCATATATTTT. Translated: CASSLGPRASRNTIYF.

The gene calls are TRBV11-3 and TRBJ2-7; 10 bases fit TRBD1. Germline V lookup: CDR1 SGHNT, CDR2 YENEEA. The CDR3 length is 15 residues. Losses at the gene ends were 5 bases for V and 5 bases for J; bases not matched to a gene: 9. The CDR3 reads CASSPGTGDQHEQYF. CDR3 DNA sequence: TGTGCCAGCAGCCCCGGGACAGGGGATCAACACGAGCAGTACTTC.

The chain uses TRBV5-1 and TRBJ2-2; 7 bases map to TRBD1. The germline V gene encodes CDR1 SGHRS and CDR2 YFSETQ. V lost 4 bases to trimming and J lost 2 bases; unmatched junction nucleotides: 5. The length of the CDR3 is 15 residues. The CDR3 sequence is CASSPRTGNTGELFF. In nucleotides, the CDR3 is TGCGCCAGCAGCCCCAGGACAGGCAACACCGGGGAGCTGTTTTTT.

The chain couples TRBV24-1 to TRBJ2-7; D call uncertain. V was pared by 4 bases and J by 2 bases, with 8 bases between. This CDR3 has 13 amino acids. Germline CDR1 is KGHDR and CDR2 is SFDVKD. In nucleotides, the CDR3 is TGTGCCACCAGTGACTCGAGGACCTACGAGCAGTACTTC. Translating gives CATSDSRTYEQYF.

This clone has a handful of counts. This rearrangement joins TRBV28 to TRBJ2-7, with TRBD2 identical over 7 bases. Germline V gene sequence: CDR1 MDHEN, CDR2 SYDVKM. J gave up 3 bases and V 5 bases, and 13 bases lay outside the gene matches. This CDR3 has 16 amino acids. The CDR3 region has the DNA TGTGCCAGCAGTCCCTTGAGAGGGAGGGGTCGCTACGAGCAGTACTTC. It translates to CASSPLRGRGRYEQYF.

This clone was seen more than once but under ten times. As DNA, the CDR3 is TGTGCCAGCAGCTTAACATATCGATCACCCCTCCACTTT. As protein: CASSLTYRSPLHF. This chain links TRBV7-2 with TRBJ1-6; D gene uncertain. In germline, CDR1 is SGHTA, CDR2 FQGNSA. V shed 2 bases and J shed 10 bases, with 9 bases lying between them. This CDR3 contains 13 residues.

CDR3 DNA sequence: TGTGCCACCAGTGATTTGCAAACCGGTCCCCAAGAGACCCAGTACTTC. This codes for CATSDLQTGPQETQYF. This chain joins TRBV24-1 and TRBJ2-5; no clear D. The ends were cut back, 0 bases at V and 1 base at J, with 11 bases in the middle. The CDR3 runs 16 residues. Germline V gene lookup returns CDR1 KGHDR and CDR2 SFDVKD.